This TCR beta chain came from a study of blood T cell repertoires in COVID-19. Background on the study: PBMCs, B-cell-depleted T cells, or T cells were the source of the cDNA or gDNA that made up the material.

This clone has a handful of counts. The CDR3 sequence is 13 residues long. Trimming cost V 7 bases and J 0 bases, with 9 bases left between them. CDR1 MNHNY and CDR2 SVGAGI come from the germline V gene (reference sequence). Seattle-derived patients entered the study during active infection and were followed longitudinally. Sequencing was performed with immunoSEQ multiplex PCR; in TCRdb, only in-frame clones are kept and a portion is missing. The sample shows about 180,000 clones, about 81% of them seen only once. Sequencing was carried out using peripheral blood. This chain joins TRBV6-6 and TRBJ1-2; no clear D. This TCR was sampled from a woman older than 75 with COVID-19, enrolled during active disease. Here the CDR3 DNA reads TGTGCCAGCATCAGGTCCGCTAACTATGGCTACACCTTC. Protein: CASIRSANYGYTF.